This T cell receptor beta chain was identified in a study of T cells in narcolepsy. Points from the study as a whole: Blood of same and different patients, but not healthy controls, reportedly held recurring autoreactive clonotypes.

The assay was immunoSEQ multiplex PCR, and TCRdb's table has in-frame clones only and misses some. The sample has tens of thousands of clones, about four fifths seen once. Regarding this clone: The antigen is not known.

Germline V gives CDR1 SGHNT, CDR2 YYREEE (reference sequence). The CDR3 totals 15 residues. The V gene end was trimmed by 4 bases and the J gene end by 6 bases; junction bases not matched to a gene: 11. V is TRBV5-4 and J is TRBJ2-7, with 9 bases aligning to TRBD2. This receptor was obtained from a human donor with narcolepsy. Sample: CD45RA- memory CD4+ T cells from PBMCs. The CDR3 sequence: CASSPAGGLAFEQYF. In nucleotides, the CDR3 is TGTGCCAGCAGCCCGGCAGGGGGACTAGCTTTCGAGCAGTACTTC. Combining the CDR3 with reference TRBV5-4 and TRBJ2-7 gives the whole variable domain ETGVTQSPTHLIKTRGQQVTLRCSSQSGHNTVSWYQQALGQGPQFIFQYYREEENGRGNFPPRFSGLQFPNYSSELNVNALELDDSALYLCASSPAGGLAFEQYFGPGTRLTVT.